Listed below are T cell receptor beta chains from one sample, sequenced in a study of blood T cell repertoires in COVID-19. The table came from immunoSEQ multiplex PCR; TCRdb's copy has only in-frame clones and leaves some out. The data contain under 250,000 clones, 80% to 85% of them seen just once; the ten biggest clones take up 4.4%. Sequenced sample: peripheral blood. The receptors were sampled from a man aged 45-65 years with active or convalescent COVID-19. The CDR3 runs from the conserved cysteine through the conserved F or W. The D gene is left open where the match is weak. Rows give clone size only sometimes, using once, few, many, or a class for an expanded clone.

size	V	J	D	CDR3
-	TRBV5-4	TRBJ2-7	TRBD1	CASSLAGTGPYEQYF
-	TRBV7-9	TRBJ1-2	TRBD1	CASSLGQGYGYTF
-	TRBV11-3	TRBJ1-5	-	CAPGDQPQHF
few	TRBV30	TRBJ1-1	-	CAWSVGAYLNTEAFF
-	TRBV4-1	TRBJ2-2	-	CASSPRDSVLFF
-	TRBV7-8	TRBJ1-5	-	CASSSSRTNNQPQHF
-	TRBV19	TRBJ1-1	TRBD1	CASSADRGSPNTEAFF
-	TRBV30	TRBJ1-1	-	CAWSVKQGNTEAFF
few	TRBV18	TRBJ2-7	TRBD1	CASSPPTGRTYEQYF
-	TRBV11-2	TRBJ1-1	-	CASSLDISVGTEAFF
-	TRBV19	TRBJ1-4	-	CASSTPRDGRGTNEKLFF
-	TRBV7-9	TRBJ1-4	TRBD1	CASSPTGGTNEKLFF
-	TRBV5-1	TRBJ2-7	-	CASSFTIDTYEQYF
-	TRBV6-5	TRBJ1-3	TRBD1	CASSPGTASGNTIYF
-	TRBV11-1	TRBJ1-2	-	CASSLDSPNYGYTF
-	TRBV5-4	TRBJ2-5	TRBD2	CASSLPAGGQETQYF
-	TRBV27	TRBJ1-6	TRBD1	CASSLGTGNSPLHF
-	TRBV12-3/TRBV12-4	TRBJ1-2	-	CASSLEFAWGYTF
-	TRBV3-1/TRBV3-2	TRBJ2-3	-	CASSQAGGPSTDTQYF
-	TRBV12-2	TRBJ1-1	-	CASRLAGDRGRLNTEAFF
few	TRBV11-3	TRBJ2-1	TRBD2	CASSSQRGGGNEQFF
-	TRBV30	TRBJ1-1	TRBD1	CAWSRFDRGYTEAFF
-	TRBV6-5	TRBJ1-4	TRBD1	CASSFYGDRVTEKLFF
-	TRBV5-4	TRBJ2-7	TRBD1	CASSLDRGREQYF
-	TRBV5-6	TRBJ1-1	-	CASSLGGRAEAFF
-	TRBV19	TRBJ1-5	TRBD1	CASSTRDRVDQPQHF
-	TRBV28	TRBJ2-2	-	CASSLRQGGNTGELFF
-	TRBV6-1	TRBJ1-2	-	CASSEMAAAGYGYTF
-	TRBV3-1/TRBV3-2	TRBJ2-7	-	CASSQGYTYEQYF
-	TRBV6-5	TRBJ1-1	TRBD1	CAAQGEGNTEAFF
-	TRBV30	TRBJ1-3	-	CAWSHLTGGNTIYF
-	TRBV30	TRBJ2-3	TRBD2	CAWSELAATDTQYF
-	TRBV5-6	TRBJ1-6	-	CASSTYRERSSYNSPLHF
medium-sized	TRBV6-2/TRBV6-3	TRBJ2-7	TRBD1	CASSSASTGGGEQYF
-	TRBV6-4	TRBJ2-1	-	CASSDSRAAWCEQFF
-	TRBV4-3	TRBJ2-7	TRBD1	CASSQATGTGFGEQYF
-	TRBV28	TRBJ1-2	-	CASSKQTGLGYYGYTF
once	TRBV19	TRBJ1-1	TRBD1	CASRPWTGGSGTEAFF
-	TRBV30	TRBJ1-1	-	CAYLTARGEAFF
-	TRBV5-4	TRBJ1-2	TRBD1	CASSDRQGYGYTF
-	TRBV30	TRBJ1-4	TRBD1	CAWSVGTGLTNEKLFF
-	TRBV9	TRBJ2-2	TRBD1	CASRDDRVVAGELFF
-	TRBV11-2	TRBJ1-6	-	CASSLGALTGGFSPLHF
-	TRBV5-1	TRBJ1-4	TRBD1	CASSSGQGNEKLFF
-	TRBV6-6	TRBJ2-1	TRBD2	CASRESGGARNEQFF
-	TRBV28	TRBJ1-5	-	CASSPVGRANQPQHF
-	TRBV12-3/TRBV12-4	TRBJ2-1	-	CASSLNSNEQFF
-	TRBV11-2	TRBJ2-1	TRBD2	CASRSGGSYNEQFF